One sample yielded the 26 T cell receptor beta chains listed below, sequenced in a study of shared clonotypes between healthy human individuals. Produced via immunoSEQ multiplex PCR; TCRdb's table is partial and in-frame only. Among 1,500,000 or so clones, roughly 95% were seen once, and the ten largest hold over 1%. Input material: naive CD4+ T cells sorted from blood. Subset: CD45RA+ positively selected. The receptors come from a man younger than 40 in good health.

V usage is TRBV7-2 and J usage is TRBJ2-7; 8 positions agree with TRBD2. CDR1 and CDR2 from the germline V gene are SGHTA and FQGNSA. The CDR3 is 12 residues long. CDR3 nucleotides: TGTGCTGCGGGGGGCGGGGTTGGCGAGCAGTACTTC. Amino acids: CAAGGGVGEQYF.

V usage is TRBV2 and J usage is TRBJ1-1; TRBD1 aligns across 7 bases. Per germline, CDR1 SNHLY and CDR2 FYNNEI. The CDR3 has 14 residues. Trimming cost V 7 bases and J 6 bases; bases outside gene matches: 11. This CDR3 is CASNLRQGAAEAFF. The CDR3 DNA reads TGTGCCAGCAATCTCAGACAGGGAGCAGCTGAAGCTTTCTTT.

The CDR3: CASSQGVGLETQYF. The CDR3, as DNA: TGTGCCAGCAGCCAAGGAGTGGGGTTGGAGACCCAGTACTTC. The J gene is TRBJ2-5, the V gene TRBV14; D is uncertain. Germline CDR1 is SGHDN and CDR2 is FVKESK. The CDR3 is 14 residues long. With 1 base removed from V and 5 bases from J, the gap between germline ends came to 11 bases.

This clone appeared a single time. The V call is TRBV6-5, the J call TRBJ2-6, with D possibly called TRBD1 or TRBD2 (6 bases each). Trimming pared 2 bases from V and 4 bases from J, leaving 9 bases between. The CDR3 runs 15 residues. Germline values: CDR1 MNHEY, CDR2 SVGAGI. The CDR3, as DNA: TGTGCCAGCAGTTACCGGGGGCCGGGGGCCAACGTCCTGACTTTC. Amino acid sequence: CASSYRGPGANVLTF.

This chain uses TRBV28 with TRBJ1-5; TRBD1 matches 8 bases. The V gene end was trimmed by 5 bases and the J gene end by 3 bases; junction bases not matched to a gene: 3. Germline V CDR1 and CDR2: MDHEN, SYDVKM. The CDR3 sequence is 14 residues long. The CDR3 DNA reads TGTGCCAGCAGTGTGGACAGGGACAATCAGCCCCAGCATTTT. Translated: CASSVDRDNQPQHF.

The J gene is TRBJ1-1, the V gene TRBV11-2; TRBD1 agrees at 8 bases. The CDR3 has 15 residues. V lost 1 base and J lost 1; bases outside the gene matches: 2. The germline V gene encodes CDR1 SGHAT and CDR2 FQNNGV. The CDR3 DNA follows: TGTGCCAGCAGCTTAGGGGACAGGTGGAACACTGAAGCTTTCTTT. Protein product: CASSLGDRWNTEAFF.

The CDR3 spells CASSAGTGNPIPYGYTF. The CDR3, as DNA: TGCGCCAGCTCCGCCGGGACAGGGAATCCTATCCCCTATGGCTACACCTTC. V is TRBV5-1 and J is TRBJ1-2; 9 nucleotides agree with TRBD1. Unmatched junction bases numbered 17, after V lost 7 bases and J lost 4 bases. Germline V gives CDR1 SGHRS, CDR2 YFSETQ. The CDR3 extends over 17 amino acids.

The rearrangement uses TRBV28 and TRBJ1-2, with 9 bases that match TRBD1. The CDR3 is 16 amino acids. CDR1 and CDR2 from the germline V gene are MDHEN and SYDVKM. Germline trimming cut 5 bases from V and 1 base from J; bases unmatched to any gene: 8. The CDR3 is CASSQLQGAGNYGYTF. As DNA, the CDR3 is TGTGCCAGCAGTCAACTACAGGGGGCGGGTAACTATGGCTACACCTTC.

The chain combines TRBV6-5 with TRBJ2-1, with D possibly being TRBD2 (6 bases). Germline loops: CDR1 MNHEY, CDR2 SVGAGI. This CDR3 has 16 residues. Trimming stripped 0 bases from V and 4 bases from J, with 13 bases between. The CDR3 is CASSYSTGGGYNEQFF. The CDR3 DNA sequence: TGTGCCAGCAGTTACTCGACTGGAGGAGGGTACAATGAGCAGTTCTTC.

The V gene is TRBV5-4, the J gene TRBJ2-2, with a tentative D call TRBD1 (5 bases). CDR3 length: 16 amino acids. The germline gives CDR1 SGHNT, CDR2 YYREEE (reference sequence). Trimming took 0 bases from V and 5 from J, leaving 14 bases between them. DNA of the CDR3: TGTGCCAGCAGCTTGGTTCTGGGGCAGTTGACCGGGGAGCTGTTTTTT. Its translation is CASSLVLGQLTGELFF.

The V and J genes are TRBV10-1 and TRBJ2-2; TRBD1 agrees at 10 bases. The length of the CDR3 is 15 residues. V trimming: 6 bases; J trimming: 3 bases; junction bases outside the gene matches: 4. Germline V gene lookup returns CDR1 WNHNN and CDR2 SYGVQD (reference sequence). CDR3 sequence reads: CASRPGQGYTGELFF. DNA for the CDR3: TGCGCCAGCAGACCGGGACAGGGGTACACCGGGGAGCTGTTTTTT.

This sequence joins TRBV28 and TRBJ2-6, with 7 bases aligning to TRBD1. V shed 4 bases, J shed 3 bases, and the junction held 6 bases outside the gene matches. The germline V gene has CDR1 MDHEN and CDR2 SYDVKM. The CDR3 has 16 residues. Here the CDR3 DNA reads TGTGCCAGCAGTTCTACGGGGACAGATGGGGCCAACGTCCTGACTTTC. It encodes CASSSTGTDGANVLTF. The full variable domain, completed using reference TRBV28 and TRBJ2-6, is DVKVTQSSRYLVKRTGEKVFLECVQDMDHENMFWYRQDPGLGLRLIYFSYDVKMKEKGDIPEGYSVSREKKERFSLILESASTNQTSMYLCASSSTGTDGANVLTFGAGSRLTVL.

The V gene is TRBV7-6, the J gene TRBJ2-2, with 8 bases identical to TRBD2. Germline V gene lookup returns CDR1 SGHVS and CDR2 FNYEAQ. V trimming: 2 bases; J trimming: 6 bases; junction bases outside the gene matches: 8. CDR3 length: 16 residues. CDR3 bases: TGTGCCAGCAGCTTATCAGTAGCGGGACCACCCGGGGAGCTGTTTTTT. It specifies CASSLSVAGPPGELFF.

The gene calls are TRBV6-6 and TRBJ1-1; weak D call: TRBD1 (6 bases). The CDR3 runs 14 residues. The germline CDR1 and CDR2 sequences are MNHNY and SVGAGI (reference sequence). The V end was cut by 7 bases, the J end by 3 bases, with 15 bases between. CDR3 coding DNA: TGTGCCAGCAAGCGAAGGGGGTCGGACACTGAAGCTTTCTTT. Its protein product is CASKRRGSDTEAFF.

CDR3 protein: CASSQEDQGTRYF. The CDR3, as DNA: TGCGCCAGCAGCCAAGAGGATCAGGGGACGCGGTACTTC. The chain uses TRBV4-1 and TRBJ2-7, with D possibly TRBD1 on 6 matching bases. The CDR3 covers 13 residues. The germline CDR1 and CDR2 sequences are MGHRA and YSYEKL. V shed 0 bases and J shed 12 bases, with 15 bases lying between them.

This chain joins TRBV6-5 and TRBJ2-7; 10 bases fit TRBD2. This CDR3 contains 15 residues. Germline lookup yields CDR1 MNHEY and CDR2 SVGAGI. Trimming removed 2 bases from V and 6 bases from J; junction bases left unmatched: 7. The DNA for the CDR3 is TGTGCCAGCAGTTACGGTCTAGCGGGAGTGGGCGAGCAGTACTTC. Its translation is CASSYGLAGVGEQYF.

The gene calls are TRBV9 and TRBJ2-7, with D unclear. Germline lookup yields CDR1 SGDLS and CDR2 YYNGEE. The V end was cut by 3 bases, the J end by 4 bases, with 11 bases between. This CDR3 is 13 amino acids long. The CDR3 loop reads CASSAHPPYEQYF. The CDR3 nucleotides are TGTGCCAGCAGCGCCCACCCCCCTTACGAGCAGTACTTC.

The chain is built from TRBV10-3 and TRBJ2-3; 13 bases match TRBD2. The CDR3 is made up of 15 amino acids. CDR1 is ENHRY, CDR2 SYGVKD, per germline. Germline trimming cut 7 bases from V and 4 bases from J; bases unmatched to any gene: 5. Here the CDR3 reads CAITRLAGGSDTQYF. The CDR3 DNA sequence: TGTGCCATCACCCGACTAGCGGGAGGATCAGATACGCAGTATTTT.

In DNA form, the CDR3 reads TGTGCCAGCAGCGTAGCGTCTCGGGTCACCGGGGAGCTGTTTTTT. Its protein is CASSVASRVTGELFF. This chain joins TRBV9 and TRBJ2-2; D is unclear. Germline lookup yields CDR1 SGDLS and CDR2 YYNGEE. Trimming took 0 bases from V and 4 from J, leaving 10 bases between them. The CDR3 length is 15 residues.

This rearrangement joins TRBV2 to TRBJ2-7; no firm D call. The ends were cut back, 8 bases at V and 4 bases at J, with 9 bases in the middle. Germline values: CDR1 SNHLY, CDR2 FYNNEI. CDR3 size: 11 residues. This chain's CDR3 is CASGVLYEQYF. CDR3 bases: TGTGCCAGCGGTGTCCTATACGAGCAGTACTTC.

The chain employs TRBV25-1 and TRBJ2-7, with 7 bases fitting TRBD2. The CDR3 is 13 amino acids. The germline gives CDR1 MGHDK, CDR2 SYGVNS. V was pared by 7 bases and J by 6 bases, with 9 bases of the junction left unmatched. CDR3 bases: TGTGCCAGCAACCGCTGGGGGGGGTCCGAGCAGTACTTC. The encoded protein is CASNRWGGSEQYF.

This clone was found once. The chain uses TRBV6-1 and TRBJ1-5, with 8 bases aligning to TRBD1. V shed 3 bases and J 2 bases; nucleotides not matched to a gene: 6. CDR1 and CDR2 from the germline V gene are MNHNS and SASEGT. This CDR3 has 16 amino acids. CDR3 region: CASSDQDRAGNQPQHF. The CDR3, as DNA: TGTGCCAGCAGTGATCAGGACAGGGCGGGCAATCAGCCCCAGCATTTT.

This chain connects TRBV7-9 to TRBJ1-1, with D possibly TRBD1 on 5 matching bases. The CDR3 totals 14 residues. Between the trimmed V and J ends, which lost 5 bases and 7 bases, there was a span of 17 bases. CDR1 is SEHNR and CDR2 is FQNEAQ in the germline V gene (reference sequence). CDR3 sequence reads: CASSLLAGGDEAFF. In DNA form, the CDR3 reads TGTGCCAGCAGCCTCCTTGCGGGGGGAGATGAAGCTTTCTTT.

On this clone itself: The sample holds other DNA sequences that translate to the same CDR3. The CDR3 nucleotides are TGTGCCACCAGCAGAGATCGGTACACCGGGGAGCTGTTTTTT. It codes for CATSRDRYTGELFF. V is TRBV15 and J is TRBJ2-2; D not certain. The V end was cut by 0 bases, the J end by 3 bases, with 5 bases between. The CDR3 runs 14 residues. Germline V CDR1 and CDR2: LNHNV, YYDKDF (reference sequence).

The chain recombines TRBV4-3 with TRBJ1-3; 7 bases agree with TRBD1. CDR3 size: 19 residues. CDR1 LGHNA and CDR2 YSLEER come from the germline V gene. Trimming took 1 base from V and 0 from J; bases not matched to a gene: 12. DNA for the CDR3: TGCGCCAGCAGCCAAGTTTGGGGGGCAGGGGGTTCCTCTGGAAACACCATATATTTT. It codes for CASSQVWGAGGSSGNTIYF.

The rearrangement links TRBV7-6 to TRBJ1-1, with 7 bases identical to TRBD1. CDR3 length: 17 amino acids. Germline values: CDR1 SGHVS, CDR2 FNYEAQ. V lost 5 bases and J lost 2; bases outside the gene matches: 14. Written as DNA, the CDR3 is TGTGCCAGCAGCCCCGGGAGAGAGGGGGCGAGAAACACTGAAGCTTTCTTT. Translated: CASSPGREGARNTEAFF.